What follows are 20 T cell receptor beta chains derived from one specimen sequenced in a study of T cell changes during pregnancy in multiple sclerosis. Clones were sequenced by immunoSEQ multiplex PCR, and TCRdb holds only the in-frame ones, with some missing. The sample lists 60,000 to 85,000 clones, roughly nine tenths occurring once. Sequenced here: peripheral blood, sampled in the second trimester of pregnancy. The receptors stem from a female donor in good health, enrolled as a control in a pregnancy study.

V and J are TRBV7-3 and TRBJ2-7; D is undetermined. Trimming took off 1 base at V and 4 bases at J, with 17 bases between the two ends. Germline lookup yields CDR1 SGHTA and CDR2 FQGTGA. The CDR3 has 16 amino acids. CDR3 nucleotide sequence: TGTGCCAGCAGCTTAATCCCTCAGCCCGACTTGTACGAGCAGTACTTC. This gives the protein CASSLIPQPDLYEQYF.

The chain combines TRBV4-1 with TRBJ2-7; D possibly corresponds to TRBD2 (6 bases). Trimming removed 5 bases from V and 4 bases from J, with 27 bases in between. Germline CDR1 is MGHRA and CDR2 is YSYEKL. This CDR3 region has 18 residues. The CDR3 nucleotides read TGCGCCAGCAGCTCCGAGGGTCGAGGAACGGGACTCCCATACGAGCAGTACTTC. It specifies CASSSEGRGTGLPYEQYF.

The rearrangement uses TRBV15 and TRBJ2-1, with D hard to call. V lost 5 bases, J lost 1 base, and 9 bases lay in between. CDR3 length: 14 amino acids. Germline V gives CDR1 LNHNV, CDR2 YYDKDF (reference sequence). DNA of the CDR3: TGTGCCACCAGCCGGATGACATCCTACAATGAGCAGTTCTTC. Translating gives CATSRMTSYNEQFF.

The genes are TRBV2 and TRBJ2-7; weak D call: TRBD2 (6 bases). V lost 8 bases and J 4 bases, leaving 18 bases between the germline ends. Germline V CDR1 and CDR2: SNHLY, FYNNEI. The CDR3 consists of 14 residues. In DNA form, the CDR3 reads TGTGCCAGCGCGCAAAATGGGGGGAGATACGAGCAGTACTTC. The encoded protein is CASAQNGGRYEQYF.

The chain employs TRBV11-3 and TRBJ1-1, with D maybe TRBD1 (5 bases). Deletions cut 5 bases from V and 7 bases from J, with 14 bases between. CDR1 is SGHNT, CDR2 YENEEA, per germline. The CDR3 has 13 amino acids. The CDR3 DNA reads TGTGCCAGCAGCCTCCGGTCGGGGGGTGAAGCTTTCTTT. Its protein product is CASSLRSGGEAFF.

This clone was seen ten or more times. This rearrangement joins TRBV6-4 to TRBJ2-3; TRBD2 matches 8 bases. In germline, CDR1 is MRHNA, CDR2 SNTAGT. This CDR3 has 16 amino acids. The J segment lost 2 bases and the V segment lost 4 bases, leaving 8 bases of the junction unmatched. The CDR3 DNA reads TGTGCCAGCAGTGCAAGCGCGGGAGGAGCCACAGATACGCAGTATTTT. It translates to CASSASAGGATDTQYF.

The chain links TRBV7-8 to TRBJ2-7; 9 bases match TRBD1. The ends lost 1 base at V and 2 bases at J; junction bases unmatched: 12. Germline V gene lookup returns CDR1 SGHVS and CDR2 FQNEAQ. This CDR3 contains 18 residues. The CDR3 nucleotides read TGTGCCAGCAGCTTAGTCGGGACAGGGAACGACTTGACCTACGAGCAGTACTTC. This encodes CASSLVGTGNDLTYEQYF.

V usage is TRBV5-4 and J usage is TRBJ2-7; 7 bases match TRBD1. The CDR3 is 13 amino acids. V gave up 4 bases and J gave up 3 bases; unmatched junction bases: 4. Germline lookup yields CDR1 SGHNT and CDR2 YYREEE (reference sequence). The CDR3 protein is CASSPTGDYEQYF. CDR3 sequence (DNA): TGTGCCAGCAGCCCTACAGGGGACTACGAGCAGTACTTC.

V usage is TRBV18 and J usage is TRBJ1-2; 7 bases are a match to TRBD1. V was pared by 1 base and J by 8 bases, with 10 bases of the junction left unmatched. The germline V gene encodes CDR1 KGHSH and CDR2 LQKENI. This CDR3 has 15 residues. In DNA form, the CDR3 reads TGTGCCAGCTCACCACAGGGACAGCCCGCTGGCGGCTACACCTTC. This codes for CASSPQGQPAGGYTF. The full variable domain, rest sourced from reference TRBV18 and TRBJ1-2, is NAGVMQNPRHLVRRRGQEARLRCSPMKGHSHVYWYRQLPEEGLKFMVYLQKENIIDESGMPKERFSAEFPKEGPSILRIQQVVRGDSAAYFCASSPQGQPAGGYTFGSGTRLTVV.

The V and J genes are TRBV18 and TRBJ1-1; 8 bases map to TRBD1. This CDR3 spans 13 amino acids. The ends lost 0 bases at V and 11 bases at J; junction bases unmatched: 5. The V gene's germline CDR1 is KGHSH and CDR2 LQKENI. CDR3 DNA sequence: TGTGCCAGCTCACCACCGGGCAGGGGGCGGGCTTTCTTT. Its translation is CASSPPGRGRAFF.

V gene TRBV4-2 combines with J gene TRBJ2-7; 10 bases map to TRBD2. Germline V gene sequence: CDR1 LGHNA, CDR2 YNFKEQ. With V trimmed by 2 bases and J by 2 bases, 9 bases remained unmatched. This CDR3 has 17 residues. CDR3 sequence reads: CASSQIGEREGAYEQYF. The CDR3 DNA sequence: TGTGCCAGCAGCCAAATAGGGGAGCGGGAGGGTGCCTACGAGCAGTACTTC.

Only one count was recorded for this clone. The J gene is TRBJ1-1, the V gene TRBV29-1, with D uncertain. The V gene's germline CDR1 is SQVTM and CDR2 ANQGSEA. The V and J ends lost 3 bases and 0 bases respectively, with 5 bases between them. This CDR3 has 12 amino acids. In DNA form, the CDR3 reads TGCAGCGTTGACCCAATGAACACTGAAGCTTTCTTT. Translated, it gives CSVDPMNTEAFF.

V gene TRBV7-3 combines with J gene TRBJ2-1; D unclear. The CDR3 covers 12 residues. Germline V gene data show CDR1 as SGHTA and CDR2 as FQGTGA. V lost 2 bases, J lost 5 bases, and 4 bases lay in between. The CDR3 region is CASSLVNNEQFF. CDR3 nucleotide sequence: TGTGCCAGCAGCTTAGTCAACAATGAGCAGTTCTTC.

The chain is built from TRBV28 and TRBJ1-2; no firm D call. Germline CDR1 reads MDHEN; CDR2 reads SYDVKM. The CDR3 length is 12 residues. The ends were cut back, 3 bases at V and 4 bases at J, with 6 bases in the middle. Here the CDR3 DNA reads TGTGCCAGCAGTTTCGGGTCCTATGGCTACACCTTC. It translates to CASSFGSYGYTF.

This chain uses TRBV2 with TRBJ1-6, with no clear D. The CDR3 totals 13 residues. Trimming stripped 1 base from V and 7 bases from J, with 5 bases between. Germline CDR1 reads SNHLY; CDR2 reads FYNNEI. Written as DNA, the CDR3 is TGTGCCAGCAGTGAAGGAAGCAATTCACCCCTCCACTTT. Its translation is CASSEGSNSPLHF.

The chain joins TRBV6-5 to TRBJ1-2; D not certain. The germline V and J ends were trimmed by 4 bases and 0 bases, with 6 bases remaining between them. CDR1 is MNHEY and CDR2 is SVGAGI in the germline V gene. The CDR3 loop spans 13 amino acids. The DNA of the CDR3 is TGTGCCAGCAGTTTATCAGCTAACTATGGCTACACCTTC. Its translation: CASSLSANYGYTF.

The rearrangement links TRBV7-3 to TRBJ2-1, with TRBD1 matching over 7 bases. After removal of 5 bases from V and 4 bases from J, the junction contained 8 bases not matched to a gene. Germline V gene lookup returns CDR1 SGHTA and CDR2 FQGTGA. There are 15 residues in the CDR3. CDR3 residues: CASSITGTEYNEQFF. The CDR3 DNA sequence: TGTGCCAGCAGCATTACCGGGACAGAGTACAATGAGCAGTTCTTC.

The rearrangement joins TRBV27 to TRBJ1-2; 8 bases line up with TRBD1. The CDR3 runs 18 residues. Germline CDR1 is MNHEY and CDR2 is SMNVEV (reference sequence). The V gene end was trimmed by 1 base and the J gene end by 3 bases; junction bases not matched to a gene: 13. The DNA for the CDR3 is TGTGCCAGCAGTTTATTGGCGGGACAGGCCCCTTCGGACTATGGCTACACCTTC. As protein: CASSLLAGQAPSDYGYTF.

This rearrangement joins TRBV27 to TRBJ1-1; a weak D match, TRBD1 (5 bases). V shed 4 bases and J shed 3 bases, with 12 bases lying between them. This CDR3 spans 14 amino acids. Germline V CDR1 and CDR2: MNHEY, SMNVEV (reference sequence). The chain's CDR3 is CASSSQGHDTEAFF. CDR3 nucleotides: TGTGCCAGCAGTTCCCAGGGTCATGACACTGAAGCTTTCTTT.

This chain links TRBV7-9 with TRBJ2-1; TRBD2 might be the D (5 bases). The CDR3 runs 11 residues. Germline CDR1 and CDR2: SEHNR and FQNEAQ (reference sequence). V was clipped by 3 bases and J by 12 bases, with 9 bases between them. The CDR3 protein is CASSFAEGQFF. CDR3 coding DNA: TGTGCCAGCAGCTTTGCAGAGGGGCAGTTCTTC.